A few counts support the clone carrying this T cell receptor (beta chain). Antigen specificity is unknown. These data belong to a study of T cell repertoires in cytomegalovirus infection. Study overall: Carrying CMV and the relevant HLA type showed in public TCR beta signatures.

Study-level points and caveats: CMV-specific TCR beta clonotypes restricted by HLA-C were the ones dominating the ex vivo response. Summed public TCR beta family frequency identified CMV carriers bearing the relevant HLA.

MiXCR, run by TCRdb on the reads, gives a single entry per CDR3 protein. Among tens of thousands of distinct CDR3 sequences, approximately 22% were seen once, and the ten largest hold around three quarters. Sequenced material: PBMCs, sequenced either directly or after in vitro stimulation (not recorded which). This TCR came from a human donor in good health (CMV status not recorded). Some clones in this sample may be carry-over from other donors' samples.

The CDR3 region is CASSYSGTSGYNEQFF. The DNA for the CDR3 is TGTGCCAGCAGTTACTCTGGGACTAGCGGGTACAATGAGCAGTTCTTC. The V call is TRBV6-5, the J call TRBJ2-1; 12 bases fit TRBD2. Trimming cost V 0 bases and J 4 bases; bases outside gene matches: 1. The CDR3 is 16 residues long. CDR1 is MNHEY, CDR2 SVGAGI, per germline.